A single sample gave rise to the 14 T cell receptor beta chains below, sequenced in a study of OX40 agonist ivuxolimab in advanced cancers. Sequenced by immunoSEQ multiplex PCR; TCRdb stores in-frame clones only, minus some. The data show about 40,000 clones, with around four fifths seen just once and less than 25% held by the top ten. Sequenced here: CD4+ or CD8+ T cells sorted from blood, sampled in a trial of the OX40 agonist ivuxolimab. These receptors were obtained from an adult with an advanced solid tumor such as melanoma, head and neck, liver or kidney cancer.

The chain joins TRBV9 to TRBJ2-7; the match to TRBD1 covers 9 bases. Germline values: CDR1 SGDLS, CDR2 YYNGEE. CDR3 length: 15 residues. Trimming took 0 bases from V and 5 from J; bases not matched to a gene: 6. CDR3 loop: CASSVDGQGLNEQYF. The CDR3 bases are TGTGCCAGCAGCGTAGATGGACAGGGGCTCAACGAGCAGTACTTC.

This clone has just a few counts. The V gene is TRBV16, the J gene TRBJ2-7; the D is unclear. Germline-derived CDR1 and CDR2 are KGHSY and FQNENV. Between the trimmed V and J ends, which lost 3 bases and 4 bases, there was a span of 13 bases. This CDR3 is 14 amino acids long. The CDR3: CASSQAAVNYEQYF. The CDR3 nucleotides are TGTGCCAGCAGCCAGGCAGCCGTGAATTACGAGCAGTACTTC.

This clone was observed a single time. The chain is built from TRBV6-5 and TRBJ1-1; no firm D call. The V and J ends lost 2 bases and 8 bases respectively, with 9 bases between them. Germline V gives CDR1 MNHEY, CDR2 SVGAGI. This CDR3 has 12 residues. The CDR3 sequence: CASSYALNEAFF. DNA of the CDR3: TGTGCCAGCAGTTACGCTCTTAACGAAGCTTTCTTT.

The DNA of the CDR3 is TGTGCCAGCAGCTCTACATACAGGGAAGACACTGAAGCTTTCTTT. It specifies CASSSTYREDTEAFF. The chain carries TRBV7-2 and TRBJ1-1; D might be TRBD1 (6 bases). The CDR3 sequence is 15 residues long. Germline V CDR1 and CDR2: SGHTA, FQGNSA. Trimming cost V 4 bases and J 3 bases, with 15 bases left between them.

The rearrangement uses TRBV4-1 and TRBJ2-5, with D possibly being TRBD2 (7 bases). V was cut by 3 bases and J by 5 bases, with 22 bases left in between. This CDR3 is 17 amino acids long. Germline V gene data show CDR1 as MGHRA and CDR2 as YSYEKL. DNA for the CDR3: TGCGCCAGCAGCCATCCCAAGAGGGGGGGGCAGGCGGAGACCCAGTACTTC. It yields the protein CASSHPKRGGQAETQYF.

The chain recombines TRBV27 with TRBJ2-5; 11 nucleotides match TRBD1. Germline trimming cut 5 bases from V and 3 bases from J; bases unmatched to any gene: 2. The CDR3 runs 14 residues. The germline CDR1 and CDR2 sequences are MNHEY and SMNVEV (reference sequence). In DNA, the CDR3 is TGTGCCAGCAGTCCGGGACAGGGGGAAGAGACCCAGTACTTC. Its translation is CASSPGQGEETQYF.

Concerning this clone itself: This may come from a read error, since a much larger clone is one base off. This chain connects TRBV5-4 to TRBJ2-3; possible D gene TRBD2, 6 bases. The CDR3 spans 11 residues. From germline, CDR1 is SGHNT and CDR2 YYREEE (reference sequence). The CDR3 region has the DNA TGTGTCAGCGGGTATGGGGATACGCAGTATTTT. This codes for CVSGYGDTQYF.

On this clone itself: Other DNA variants within this sample encode the same CDR3. V and J are TRBV10-3 and TRBJ1-4, with D unresolved. Germline V lookup: CDR1 ENHRY, CDR2 SYGVKD. The CDR3 has 17 residues. V was clipped by 0 bases and J by 3 bases, with 14 bases between them. In nucleotides, the CDR3 is TGTGCCATCAGTGAGTCAAACCCGAGGCTAGCTAATGAAAAACTGTTTTTT. Protein sequence: CAISESNPRLANEKLFF.

V is TRBV27 and J is TRBJ1-4; the D gene is possibly TRBD1 (6 bases). The CDR3 contains 13 residues. The V end was cut by 5 bases, the J end by 8 bases, with 12 bases between. The germline V gene has CDR1 MNHEY and CDR2 SMNVEV (reference sequence). CDR3 loop: CASSIRQAEKLFF. The DNA for the CDR3 is TGTGCCAGCAGTATTAGACAGGCGGAAAAACTGTTTTTT.

This clone was detected a few times. V usage is TRBV6-5 and J usage is TRBJ1-6, with TRBD1 identical over 8 bases. V was pared by 6 bases and J by 8 bases, with 6 bases of the junction left unmatched. There are 14 residues in the CDR3. Looked up from germline, CDR1 is MNHEY and CDR2 is SVGAGI. CDR3 region: CASRNGQGDSPLHF. Here the CDR3 DNA reads TGTGCCAGCAGGAACGGACAGGGTGATTCACCCCTCCACTTT.

This clone is a singleton in its sample. The chain couples TRBV7-9 to TRBJ2-3; D is ambiguous. The CDR3 covers 15 residues. V dropped 5 bases and J dropped 6 bases, with 18 bases sitting between them. The germline V gene has CDR1 SEHNR and CDR2 FQNEAQ (reference sequence). CDR3 sequence (DNA): TGTGCCAGCAGCCCAACGACCCCTTTATCGGATACGCAGTATTTT. Protein: CASSPTTPLSDTQYF.

This clone was picked up a small number of times. The chain combines TRBV28 with TRBJ2-1; 13 nucleotides agree with TRBD2. From germline, CDR1 is MDHEN and CDR2 SYDVKM. V shed 7 bases and J 5 bases; nucleotides not matched to a gene: 8. There are 16 residues in the CDR3. The chain's CDR3 is CASTVLGLAGNNEQFF. In DNA form, the CDR3 reads TGTGCCAGCACAGTCCTGGGACTAGCGGGGAACAATGAGCAGTTCTTC.

The chain couples TRBV6-6 to TRBJ1-1, with TRBD1 matching over 7 bases. This CDR3 is 15 amino acids long. From germline, CDR1 is MNHNY and CDR2 SVGAGI (reference sequence). V shed 8 bases and J 1 base; nucleotides not matched to a gene: 10. The DNA for the CDR3 is TGTGCCAGCGCGACTGGAGGGGGCTCGAACACTGAAGCTTTCTTT. Residues: CASATGGGSNTEAFF.

The chain links TRBV9 to TRBJ2-5; TRBD2 agrees at 10 bases. With 4 bases clipped from V and 5 bases from J, the junction kept 8 bases outside the gene matches. CDR1 is SGDLS, CDR2 YYNGEE, per germline. The CDR3 extends over 15 amino acids. The CDR3 DNA follows: TGTGCCAGCAGCACCATAGCGGGAGGTGGGGAGACCCAGTACTTC. Translated: CASSTIAGGGETQYF.